Shown below are 2 T cell receptor beta chains from a single sample sequenced in a study of read filtering for tumor transcriptome and immune sequencing. Molecular barcoded adaptors covering alpha/delta and beta/gamma chains were used on 400 to 450 ng RNA. TCRdb fed the reads into MiXCR, producing one record per CDR3 protein. In the table there are about 30,000 distinct CDR3 sequences, about 18% of which are singletons. Sample: a population of CD138-negative cells sorted from bone marrow. These receptors were obtained from a donor at least 40 years old with multiple myeloma.

This clonotype was picked up many times. J is TRBJ2-2 and V is TRBV20-1; D is unclear. This CDR3 spans 12 amino acids. In germline, CDR1 is DFQATT, CDR2 SNEGSKA (reference sequence). V was cut by 0 bases and J by 6 bases, with 5 bases left in between. The chain's CDR3 is CSARDLAGELFF. CDR3 bases: TGCAGTGCTAGAGATTTAGCCGGGGAGCTGTTTTTT.

On this clonotype itself: This CDR3 is missing its conserved last phenylalanine or tryptophan, likely due to a read error. This chain links TRBV12-5 with TRBJ2-1; TRBD2 aligns across 7 bases. CDR1 and CDR2 from the germline V gene are LGHNT and FRNRAP. The V segment lost 1 base and the J segment 2 bases; nucleotides outside the gene matches: 11. The CDR3 runs to 18 residues. For the CDR3, the DNA is TGTGCTAGTGGTTTGGGGGCCCAGCGGGAACCAACCTACAATGAGCAGTTCTAC. Its translation is CASGLGAQREPTYNEQFY.